The entry below describes one T cell receptor beta chain. Its antigen target is currently unknown. This sample was included in a study of cytomegalovirus exposure and HLA in healthy donors (dated by TCRdb to about 2017). General notes on the study: According to an earlier analysis of 587 of the donors, about 170 million T cells yielded roughly 110 million unique TCR beta sequences and about 300 Gb of sequence data. An early release that covered around 590 HLA-typed donors contained around 330 gigabases of sequencing data and about 93 million unique TCR sequences. Of the roughly 420 genotyped donors, less than 90% were placed in the genetic ancestry cluster associated with self-reported Caucasian donors. The aim of the study was to test whether cataloging public T cell receptors could identify signatures of past pathogen exposure. The T cell repertoires of 666 subjects were profiled by immunosequencing and related to cytomegalovirus serostatus. Along with the roughly 710-subject first cohort, a separate validation cohort of approximately 110 different subjects was used. To predict cytomegalovirus infection status, the study brought together high-throughput TCR immunosequencing, statistical association of individual TCRs with disease status, and machine learning. A later analysis re-analyzed previously published TCR beta repertoires from approximately 700 donors and added high-resolution HLA genotyping to study TCR occurrence patterns. Rather than using new phenotypic data, the later analysis identified candidate immune exposures from TCR beta sequences and from how often those sequences occurred across donors. In an earlier analysis of 587 of the donors, high-throughput TCR beta sequencing was used to judge whether each TCR beta V gene segment behaved as functional or pseudogenic. Donor age, sex, ethnicity and CMV serostatus were compiled together with the repertoire data. In a later genetic analysis, genome-wide SNP genotypes for about 65% of the roughly 670 donors were used, and that subset was treated as a discovery cohort. Every repertoire in the discovery cohort had been generated on one and the same sequencing platform. Class I and class II HLA loci were covered by the typing at four-digit resolution. The number of typed donors differed by locus: about 629-630 for A, B, C, DRB1 and DQB1; approximately 520 for DQA1; approximately 610 for DPA1; and roughly 470 for DPB1. Roughly five DR-DQ haplotypes were handled as single units for association and clustering, since linkage in the cohort was strong. Across some 400 genotyped donors of the cohort, an average of approximately 220,000 unique TCR beta nucleotide sequences per donor were sequenced, and approximately 19% of those sequences were non-productive. Results the study describes overall, beyond this receptor: When HLA alleles, especially DR and DQ, strongly co-occurred, attributing TCR associations to individual alleles was difficult. The sequencing pipeline was judged likely to have produced a cluster of highly shared sequence variants as a technical artifact. The study gave a list of 150 to 200 TCR beta chains associated with cytomegalovirus. In an earlier analysis of around 600 of the donors, most TCR beta V segments appeared in productive rearrangements about 87% or about 30% of the time, broadly matching IMGT annotations. Sequencing depth was assumed to be roughly uniform across donors in the presence/absence analyses, though that assumption may not hold. Specific HLA alleles were associated with 15,000 to 20,000 TCR beta sequences at a false discovery rate of 0.05 in a later analysis. Linkage disequilibrium might explain the correlated functional status among segregating V segments, but an unknown experimental factor could not be ruled out. A later analysis found that HLA-associated TCR beta chains were more clonally expanded and had lower generation probabilities than equally common non-associated chains. In both the original and validation cohorts, the classifier was reported to diagnose cytomegalovirus status with high specificity and sensitivity. The earlier analysis of some 560 of the donors excluded some 15 rarely observed V segments, including chromosome 9 orphons, because counts were too low. According to a later analysis, parvovirus B19, influenza, CMV and Epstein-Barr virus appeared linked to several top co-occurrence clusters. While some public TCRs were present in many individuals, most TCR sequences turned up only very rarely across donors. Because the 87-base-pair reads could not distinguish some IMGT-functional V segments, including TRBV6-2 and TRBV6-3, those segments were excluded. According to a later analysis, TCR association rates differed among HLA loci, with DRB1 alleles showing the most associated TCRs and HLA-C alleles showing the fewest. A later genetic analysis associated a missense DCLRE1C variant with V-gene and J-gene trimming of TCR beta chains, and an independent cohort replicated the association. Immune exposure information for the cohort was limited to CMV serostatus. In this cohort, only TCR beta chains were sequenced, and detectable features were limited by the absence of alpha or paired-chain data. Three of the identified cytomegalovirus-associated TCR beta chains were confirmed in vitro to be specific for cytomegalovirus antigens. A further reported finding was that TCR beta sequences accurately predicted the HLA-A and HLA-B alleles for most subjects in the first cohort. Most CMV-associated TCR beta chains appeared to be HLA-restricted in a later analysis, and the HLA associations seemed to be driven largely by CMV exposure. The authors suggested that the approach could potentially be generalized to other disease states and immunological phenotypes. According to a later genetic analysis, donors in an Asian-associated ancestry cluster had fewer N-insertions in productive TCRs than the roughly 700-donor mean. Because HLA typing was missing for some donors at each locus, association tests included only the typed subset.

Libraries were built with the immunoSEQ multiplex PCR assay. For the multiplex PCR, a mixture combining 60 forward primers for TCR Vbeta segments and 13 reverse primers for TCR Jbeta segments was used. A multiplex PCR assay on genomic DNA amplified the CDR3 region of rearranged TCR beta genes. The amplified TCR beta libraries were sequenced on the Illumina HiSeq System as 87-base-pair reads. Per the source publication's procedure: Across the 700 or so repertoires, a later analysis counted tens of millions of unique TCR beta chains, approximately 12 million of which were shared by at least two donors. To remove PCR and sequencing errors, raw reads were error-corrected and collapsed into unique sequences using a nearest-neighbor algorithm that merged closely related sequences. CDR3 sequences were aligned to IMGT reference sequences to assign V, D and J gene segments. Each retained sequence needed at least a six-nucleotide match to both a V gene segment and a J gene segment. A rearrangement counted as productive if the CDR3 had no stop codons and remained in frame with V and J, and every other rearrangement counted as non-productive. CDR3 was defined by IMGT convention, running from the second conserved V-encoded cysteine to the conserved J-encoded phenylalanine. In an earlier analysis of roughly 610 of the donors, sequences lacking an unambiguous match to a single V gene segment were excluded. In an earlier analysis of several hundred of the donors, V segments were called functional above 56.7% productive rearrangements and were called segregating when the between-donor standard deviation exceeded 5%. A statistical classification framework was developed to diagnose cytomegalovirus status using the catalog of TCR beta chain sequences. In a later analysis, V and J genes were assigned by comparing TCR nucleotide sequences against IMGT/GENE-DB human TR gene sequences. In a later analysis, CDR3 sequences and most-parsimonious VDJ recombination scenarios were assigned using the TCRdist pipeline. In a later analysis, every TCR beta chain was defined by the combination of its CDR3 amino acid sequence and its V-gene family, and reads without a unique V-gene family were dropped. A later analysis removed 592 highly shared, low-generation-probability nucleotide sequences to deal with suspected cross-contamination and a sequencing artifact. For each public chain, a later analysis derived a clonal expansion index from normalized ranks of inferred template counts within each repertoire. Generation probabilities in a later analysis came from a VDJ recombination model fitted to out-of-frame rearrangements, and those results were checked against IGoR. Hypergeometric tests were used in a later analysis to score TCR-TCR, TCR-HLA and TCR-CMV co-occurrence, with a repertoire-size bias correction applied to the TCR pairs. A later analysis estimated false discovery rates by permuting HLA or CMV assignments 20 times. In a later analysis, co-occurring TCRs were grouped using DBSCAN, and TCRdist sequence similarity was added for clustering within HLA-allele-positive subsets. For co-occurrence clustering, repertoires with fewer than 30,000 or more than 120,000 public chains were excluded, along with about five repertoires with anomalous nucleotide sharing. TCRdb retrieved this table from immuneACCESS and kept in-frame rearrangements only. Not all clones are present; in checked studies, unresolved V genes account for under half, and no reason is known for the remainder. That table supplies the V and J calls and clone size; D and trimming were determined from the DNA. The sample table holds about 200,000 clones. The ten biggest clones cover approximately 0.74% of the sample.

The cohort comprised under 700 healthy bone marrow donors. Cohort members were all nominally healthy when sampled, although unrecorded immune exposures were likely present. The donor was CMV seronegative and belonged to the group of around 350 seronegative cohort members. Every donor gave a peripheral blood sample, and the peripheral blood mononuclear cells from that sample were used for TCR beta sequencing. Genomic DNA was extracted from the blood cell samples with the Qiagen DNeasy Blood Extraction Kit. Trimming takes 1 base off V and 7 bases off J; junction bases not matched to a gene: 5. Including cysteine and phenylalanine, the CDR3 has 15 amino acids. Solely the CDR3 DNA is kept, with 45 bases framed from the first base. CDR1 and CDR2 are read off the germline V gene as SGHTA and FQGTGA.

The TCR was taken from a boy aged 5-17 years in good health and CMV-seronegative. The chain was built from TRBV7-3 and TRBJ1-1, and TRBD1 aligns with 11 junction nucleotides. The source material was PBMCs. The DNA sequence follows: TGTGCCAGCAGCTTAAAGGGACAGGGGGGTTTTGAAGCTTTCTTT. The translation is CASSLKGQGGFEAFF.